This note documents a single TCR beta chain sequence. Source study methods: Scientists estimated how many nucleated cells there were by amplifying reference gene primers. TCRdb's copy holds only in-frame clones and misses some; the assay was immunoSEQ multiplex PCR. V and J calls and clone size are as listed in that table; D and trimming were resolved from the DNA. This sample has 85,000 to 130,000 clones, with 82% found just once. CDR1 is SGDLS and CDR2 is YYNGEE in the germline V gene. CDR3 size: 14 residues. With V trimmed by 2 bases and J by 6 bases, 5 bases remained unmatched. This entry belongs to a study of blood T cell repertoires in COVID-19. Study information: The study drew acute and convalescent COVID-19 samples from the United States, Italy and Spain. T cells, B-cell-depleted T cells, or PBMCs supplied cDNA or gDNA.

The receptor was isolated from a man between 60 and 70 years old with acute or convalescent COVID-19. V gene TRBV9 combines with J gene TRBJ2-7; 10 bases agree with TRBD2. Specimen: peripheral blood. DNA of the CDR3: TGTGCCAGCAGCGTCGGGACTAGCGATCCCGAGCAGTACTTC. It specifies CASSVGTSDPEQYF.